These 18 T cell receptor beta chains came from one sample sequenced in a study of OX40 agonist ivuxolimab in advanced cancers. TCRdb's copy holds only in-frame clones and misses some; the assay was immunoSEQ multiplex PCR. This table has 85,000 to 130,000 clones, 90% appearing once. The material sequenced was CD4+ or CD8+ T cells sorted from blood, taken in a trial of the OX40 agonist ivuxolimab. The receptor source for this set is an adult with an advanced solid tumor such as melanoma, head and neck, liver or kidney cancer.

CDR3 in DNA: TGTGCCAGCAGCCTGCTAGGCTCCGAAAAACTGTTTTTT. It encodes CASSLLGSEKLFF. The chain has TRBV7-2 and TRBJ1-4; D uncertain. Trimming removed 5 bases at V and 8 bases at J, with 12 bases between. The germline V gene has CDR1 SGHTA and CDR2 FQGNSA. The CDR3 is 13 amino acids.

The chain carries TRBV13 and TRBJ1-4; perhaps TRBD1 as D (6 bases). In germline, CDR1 is PRHDT, CDR2 FYEKMQ (reference sequence). Trimming stripped 5 bases from V and 3 bases from J, with 13 bases between. The CDR3 contains 15 residues. CDR3 sequence: CASSQRQAANEKLFF. The CDR3 DNA is TGTGCCAGCAGCCAACGACAGGCGGCTAATGAAAAACTGTTTTTT.

The gene calls are TRBV30 and TRBJ2-7; TRBD1 matches 8 bases. Looked up from germline, CDR1 is GTSNPN and CDR2 is SVGIG (reference sequence). V lost 8 bases to trimming and J lost 5 bases; unmatched junction nucleotides: 8. The CDR3 runs to 12 residues. The CDR3 nucleotides are TGTGCCACCGACAGGGGTCCGGACGAGCAGTACTTC. Its protein is CATDRGPDEQYF.

This chain links TRBV28 with TRBJ2-1; D possibly uses TRBD1 or TRBD2 (6 bases each). CDR3 length: 14 amino acids. CDR1 MDHEN and CDR2 SYDVKM come from the germline V gene. Trimming cost V 10 bases and J 4 bases, with 17 bases left between them. The CDR3 region is CATHGGQSYNEQFF. CDR3 in DNA: TGTGCCACTCACGGGGGCCAAAGTTACAATGAGCAGTTCTTC.

The V and J genes are TRBV4-1 and TRBJ2-3, with 9 nucleotides matching TRBD1. V shed 4 bases and J 4 bases; nucleotides not matched to a gene: 9. Germline V gene lookup returns CDR1 MGHRA and CDR2 YSYEKL. The length of the CDR3 is 16 residues. The DNA for the CDR3 is TGCGCCAGCAGCCCCTGGACAGGGGAGAACGCAGATACGCAGTATTTT. Translation: CASSPWTGENADTQYF.

The CDR3, as DNA: TGTGCCAGCAGCTATGGACTTAGTACTGAAGCTTTCTTT. It is translated as CASSYGLSTEAFF. The chain has TRBV7-3 and TRBJ1-1, with D uncertain. Germline V CDR1 and CDR2: SGHTA, FQGTGA. V lost 4 bases to trimming and J lost 5 bases, with 11 bases between them. The CDR3 runs to 13 residues.

This clone came up a few times. The CDR3 DNA is TGTGCCAGCAGTTCCGTCTTTGGACAGGGGGCAGACGAGCAGTACTTC. Protein sequence: CASSSVFGQGADEQYF. The chain has TRBV28 and TRBJ2-7; the match to TRBD1 covers 11 bases. Germline V gives CDR1 MDHEN, CDR2 SYDVKM. The CDR3 totals 16 residues. V lost 4 bases, J lost 5 bases, and 10 bases stayed unmatched.

V and J are TRBV10-2 and TRBJ2-3, with TRBD2 matching over 13 bases. This CDR3 is 19 amino acids long. V lost 2 bases and J lost 4; bases outside the gene matches: 12. The germline gives CDR1 WSHSY, CDR2 SAAADI. Written as DNA, the CDR3 is TGCGCCAGCAGTGAGGGACTAGCGGGGGTCAGCCACCCCTCAGATACGCAGTATTTT. Protein: CASSEGLAGVSHPSDTQYF.

The rearrangement uses TRBV18 and TRBJ2-1, with D perhaps matching TRBD1 (5 bases). CDR3 length equals 14 residues. CDR1 and CDR2 from the germline V gene are KGHSH and LQKENI. V was trimmed by 0 bases and J by 10 bases, leaving 13 bases between them. CDR3 amino acids: CASSPPSKGLEQFF. Here the CDR3 DNA reads TGTGCCAGCTCACCACCGTCGAAGGGGCTCGAGCAGTTCTTC.

V usage is TRBV19 and J usage is TRBJ2-1, with a possible D match to TRBD2 (6 bases). CDR1 is LNHDA, CDR2 SQIVND, per germline (reference sequence). V lost 7 bases, J lost 0 bases, and 13 bases lay in between. CDR3 length: 15 amino acids. The CDR3 region is CASTLTSISYNEQFF. As DNA, the CDR3 is TGTGCCAGTACCCTAACTAGCATCTCCTACAATGAGCAGTTCTTC.

CDR3: CASTSQGHSYNEQFF. CDR3 DNA: TGTGCCAGCACCTCACAGGGGCACTCCTACAATGAGCAGTTCTTC. The genes are TRBV27 and TRBJ2-1; 7 positions agree with TRBD1. Per the germline V gene, CDR1 is MNHEY and CDR2 is SMNVEV (reference sequence). Unmatched junction bases numbered 6, after V lost 7 bases and J lost 0 bases. The CDR3 spans 15 residues.

The chain has TRBV5-6 and TRBJ2-3; D not resolved. This CDR3 is built from 13 residues. V lost 2 bases, J lost 2 bases, and 6 bases lay in between. Germline CDR1 and CDR2: SGHDT and YYEEEE. CDR3 in amino acids: CASSFVITDTQYF. The CDR3 bases are TGTGCCAGCAGCTTCGTCATCACAGATACGCAGTATTTT. The full variable domain, in which reference TRBV5-6 and TRBJ2-3 provide the parts outside the CDR3, is DAGVTQSPTHLIKTRGQQVTLRCSPKSGHDTVSWYQQALGQGPQFIFQYYEEEERQRGNFPDRFSGHQFPNYSSELNVNALLLGDSALYLCASSFVITDTQYFGPGTRLTVL.

The chain has TRBV6-5 and TRBJ1-1, with 8 bases matching TRBD1. The length of the CDR3 is 13 residues. V lost 8 bases and J lost 7; bases outside the gene matches: 9. Germline V gene data show CDR1 as MNHEY and CDR2 as SVGAGI. DNA of the CDR3: TGTGCCAGCTCCTACGCCGGGACAGGTGAAGCTTTCTTT. Encoded protein: CASSYAGTGEAFF.

This clone was seen once. The chain recombines TRBV6-5 with TRBJ1-2; D ambiguous. V lost 6 bases and J lost 5, with 13 bases in between. Germline V gene sequence: CDR1 MNHEY, CDR2 SVGAGI. This CDR3 contains 13 residues. The CDR3 coding sequence is TGTGCCAGCAGCCGAGAAGTGGGTTATGGCTACACCTTC. This sequence encodes CASSREVGYGYTF.

CDR3 sequence reads: CASSLQSNQPQHF. The CDR3 DNA sequence: TGTGCCAGCAGCTTACAAAGCAATCAGCCCCAGCATTTT. The V call is TRBV7-2, the J call TRBJ1-5; the D is unclear. V was trimmed by 2 bases and J by 1 base, leaving 3 bases between them. CDR3 length: 13 residues. Germline CDR1 and CDR2: SGHTA and FQGNSA.

The chain links TRBV30 to TRBJ2-7; the D is unclear. Trimming pared 4 bases from V and 5 bases from J, leaving 9 bases between. Germline V gene lookup returns CDR1 GTSNPN and CDR2 SVGIG (reference sequence). The CDR3 is made up of 11 amino acids. The CDR3 coding sequence is TGTGCCTGGACTTCGCTACACGAGCAGTACTTC. Its protein is CAWTSLHEQYF. Based on the CDR3 plus reference TRBV30 and TRBJ2-7, the full variable domain is SQTIHQWPATLVQPVGSPLSLECTVEGTSNPNLYWYRQAAGRGLQLLFYSVGIGQISSEVPQNLSASRPQDRQFILSSKKLLLSDSGFYLCAWTSLHEQYFGPGTRLTVT.

J is TRBJ2-1 and V is TRBV11-3; 10 positions agree with TRBD1. Per the germline V gene, CDR1 is SGHNT and CDR2 is YENEEA. Trimming at V came to 1 base and at J to 2 bases, leaving 2 bases not matched to a gene. The CDR3 consists of 16 residues. Written as DNA, the CDR3 is TGTGCCAGCAGCTTAGTGGGGACAGGGGCCTACAATGAGCAGTTCTTC. Protein sequence: CASSLVGTGAYNEQFF.

The chain combines TRBV19 with TRBJ2-7; tentatively, D is TRBD2 (5 bases). Germline lookup yields CDR1 LNHDA and CDR2 SQIVND (reference sequence). V dropped 6 bases and J dropped 5 bases, with 11 bases sitting between them. The CDR3 consists of 12 residues. The chain's CDR3 is CASSPRVDEQYF. The CDR3, as DNA: TGTGCCAGTAGCCCGCGGGTAGACGAGCAGTACTTC.